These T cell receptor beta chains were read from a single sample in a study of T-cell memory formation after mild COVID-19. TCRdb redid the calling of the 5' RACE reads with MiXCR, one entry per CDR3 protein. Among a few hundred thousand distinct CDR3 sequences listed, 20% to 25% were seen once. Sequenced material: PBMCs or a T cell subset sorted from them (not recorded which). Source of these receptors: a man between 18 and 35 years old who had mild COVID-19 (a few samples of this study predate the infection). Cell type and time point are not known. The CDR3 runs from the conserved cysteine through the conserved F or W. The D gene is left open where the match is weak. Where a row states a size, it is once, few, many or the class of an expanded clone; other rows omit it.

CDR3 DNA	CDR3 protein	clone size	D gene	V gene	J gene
TGCGCCAGCAGCCATCGTAGTGAGCAGTTCTTC	CASSHRSEQFF	-	-	TRBV4-1	TRBJ2-1
TGTGCCATCTCGACAGGCTATGGCTACACCTTC	CAISTGYGYTF	many	-	TRBV10-3	TRBJ1-2
TGTGCCACCAGTGACCGGGACAGTCACCCCACCCAGCCCCAGCATTTT	CATSDRDSHPTQPQHF	few	TRBD1	TRBV24-1	TRBJ1-5
TGCAGTGCTGGCGAACCAGGGCAGCCCCAGCATTTT	CSAGEPGQPQHF	few	-	TRBV20-1	TRBJ1-5
TGTGCCAGCAGCGTAGTGGCCGGGGAGCTGTTTTTT	CASSVVAGELFF	-	-	TRBV9	TRBJ2-2
TGTGCCAGCAGTCCTGCCACCGGGACCGCCCGGGTCGATGGCTACACCTTC	CASSPATGTARVDGYTF	-	-	TRBV28	TRBJ1-2
TGCGCCAGCAGCTTGGGGACAGGGCGCGGCGAAAAACTGTTTTTT	CASSLGTGRGEKLFF	-	TRBD1	TRBV5-1	TRBJ1-4
TGCAGTGCTAGAGATTCGGGGGGCCCCCCAGATACGCAGTATTTT	CSARDSGGPPDTQYF	few	-	TRBV20-1	TRBJ2-3
TGTGCCAGCAGTGAGGGGGCCATTCAGCCCCAGCATTTT	CASSEGAIQPQHF	-	-	TRBV6-1	TRBJ1-5
TGTGCCAGCAGCCAAGAGCTAGCGGGCACAGATACGCAGTATTTT	CASSQELAGTDTQYF	-	TRBD2	TRBV4-2	TRBJ2-3
TGTGCCAGCAGCCAAAGGACGACAGTCCTGGGGGCTTTCTTT	CASSQRTTVLGAFF	few	-	TRBV3-1	TRBJ1-1
TGCGCCAGCAGCCTAGAACGGTTATCGGACACTGAAGCTTTCTTT	CASSLERLSDTEAFF	few	-	TRBV4-1	TRBJ1-1
TGTGCCTGGGGGACAGGGGGAGCAGATACGCAGTATTTT	CAWGTGGADTQYF	-	TRBD1	TRBV30	TRBJ2-3
TGTGCCAGCAGTCCGGGGTACTATGGCTACACCTTC	CASSPGYYGYTF	few	-	TRBV12-3/TRBV12-4	TRBJ1-2